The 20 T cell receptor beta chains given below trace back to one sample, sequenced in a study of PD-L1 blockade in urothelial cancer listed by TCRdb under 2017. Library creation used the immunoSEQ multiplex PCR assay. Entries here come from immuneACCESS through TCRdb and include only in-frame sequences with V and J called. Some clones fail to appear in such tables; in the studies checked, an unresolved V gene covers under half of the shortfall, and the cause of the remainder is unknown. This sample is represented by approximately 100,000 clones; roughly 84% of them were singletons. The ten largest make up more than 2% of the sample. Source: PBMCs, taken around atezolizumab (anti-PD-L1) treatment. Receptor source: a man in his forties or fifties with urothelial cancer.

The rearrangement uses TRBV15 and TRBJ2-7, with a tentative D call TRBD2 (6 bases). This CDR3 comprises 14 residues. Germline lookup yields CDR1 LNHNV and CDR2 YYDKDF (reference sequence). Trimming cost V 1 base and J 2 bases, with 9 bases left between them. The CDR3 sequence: CATSRGGGPYEQYF. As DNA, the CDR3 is TGTGCCACCAGCAGAGGGGGAGGACCCTACGAGCAGTACTTC.

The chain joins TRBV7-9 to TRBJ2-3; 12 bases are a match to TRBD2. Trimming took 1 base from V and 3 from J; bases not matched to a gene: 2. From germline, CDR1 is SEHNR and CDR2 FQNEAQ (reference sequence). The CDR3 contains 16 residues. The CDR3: CASSLGLAGATDTQYF. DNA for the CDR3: TGTGCCAGCAGCTTAGGACTAGCGGGGGCTACAGATACGCAGTATTTT.

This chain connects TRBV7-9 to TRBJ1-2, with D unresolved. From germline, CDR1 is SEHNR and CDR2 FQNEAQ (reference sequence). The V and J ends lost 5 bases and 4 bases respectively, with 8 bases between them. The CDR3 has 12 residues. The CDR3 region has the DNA TGTGCCAGCAGCGAGGGTGTCTATGGCTACACCTTC. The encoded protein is CASSEGVYGYTF. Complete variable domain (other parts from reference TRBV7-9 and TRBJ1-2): DTGVSQNPRHKITKRGQNVTFRCDPISEHNRLYWYRQTLGQGPEFLTYFQNEAQLEKSRLLSDRFSAERPKGSFSTLEIQRTEQGDSAMYLCASSEGVYGYTFGSGTRLTVV.

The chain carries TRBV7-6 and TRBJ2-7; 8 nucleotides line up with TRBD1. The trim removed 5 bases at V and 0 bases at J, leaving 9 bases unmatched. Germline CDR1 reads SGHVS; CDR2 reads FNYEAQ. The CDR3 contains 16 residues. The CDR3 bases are TGTGCCAGCAGCCCTATTTCGGGGACAGGCTCCTACGAGCAGTACTTC. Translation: CASSPISGTGSYEQYF.

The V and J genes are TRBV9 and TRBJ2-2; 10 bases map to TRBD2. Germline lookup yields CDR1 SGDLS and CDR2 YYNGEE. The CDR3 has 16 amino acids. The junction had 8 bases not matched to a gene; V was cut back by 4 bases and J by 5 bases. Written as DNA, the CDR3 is TGTGCCAGCAGCAAGATGTCTAGCGGGAGTACCGGGGAGCTGTTTTTT. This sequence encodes CASSKMSSGSTGELFF.

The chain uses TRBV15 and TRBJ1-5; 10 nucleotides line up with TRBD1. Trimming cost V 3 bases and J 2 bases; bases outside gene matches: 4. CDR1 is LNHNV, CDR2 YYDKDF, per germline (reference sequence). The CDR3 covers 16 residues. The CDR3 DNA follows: TGTGCCACCAGCAGCTCCGGGACAGGGGGCAATCAGCCCCAGCATTTT. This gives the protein CATSSSGTGGNQPQHF.

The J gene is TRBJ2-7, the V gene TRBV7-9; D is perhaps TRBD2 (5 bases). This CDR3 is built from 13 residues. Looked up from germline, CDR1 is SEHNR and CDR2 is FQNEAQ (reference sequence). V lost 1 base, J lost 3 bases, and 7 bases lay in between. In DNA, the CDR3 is TGTGCCAGCAGCTTAGGGACTTACTACGAGCAGTACTTC. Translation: CASSLGTYYEQYF.

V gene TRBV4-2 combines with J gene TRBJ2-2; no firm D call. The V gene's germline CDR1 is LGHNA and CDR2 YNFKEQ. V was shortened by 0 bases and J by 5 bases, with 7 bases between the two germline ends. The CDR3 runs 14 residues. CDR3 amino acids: CASSQDPGTGELFF. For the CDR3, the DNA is TGTGCCAGCAGCCAAGATCCGGGTACCGGGGAGCTGTTTTTT.

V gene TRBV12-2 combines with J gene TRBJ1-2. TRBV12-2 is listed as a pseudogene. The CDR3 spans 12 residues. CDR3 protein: CAIGPPGYGYTF. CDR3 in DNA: TGTGCAATTGGCCCTCCGGGTTATGGCTACACCTTC.

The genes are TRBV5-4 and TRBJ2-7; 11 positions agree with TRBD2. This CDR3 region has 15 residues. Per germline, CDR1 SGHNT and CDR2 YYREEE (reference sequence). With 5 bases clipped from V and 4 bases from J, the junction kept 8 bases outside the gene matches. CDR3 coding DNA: TGTGCCAGCAGAAATAGCGGGAGGGCCAATTACGAGCAGTACTTC. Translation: CASRNSGRANYEQYF.

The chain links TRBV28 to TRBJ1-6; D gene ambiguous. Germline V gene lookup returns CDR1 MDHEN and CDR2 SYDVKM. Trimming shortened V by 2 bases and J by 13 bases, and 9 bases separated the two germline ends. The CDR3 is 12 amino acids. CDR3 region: CASSLTPLPLHF. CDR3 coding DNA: TGTGCCAGCAGTTTAACACCCCTTCCCCTCCACTTT.

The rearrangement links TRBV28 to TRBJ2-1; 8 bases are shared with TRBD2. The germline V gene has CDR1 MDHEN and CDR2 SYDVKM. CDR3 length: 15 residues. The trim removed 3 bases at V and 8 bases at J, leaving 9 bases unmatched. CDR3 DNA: TGTGCCAGCAGTTTGAGCGGGAGTGCGGGACATGAGCAGTTCTTC. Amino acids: CASSLSGSAGHEQFF.

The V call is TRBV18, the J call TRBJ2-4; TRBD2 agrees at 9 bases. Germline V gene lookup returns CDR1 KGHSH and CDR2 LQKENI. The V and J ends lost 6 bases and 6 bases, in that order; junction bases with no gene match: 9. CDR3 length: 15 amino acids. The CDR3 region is CASSPGLAKLNIQYF. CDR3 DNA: TGTGCCAGCTCGCCGGGACTAGCCAAACTAAACATTCAGTACTTC.

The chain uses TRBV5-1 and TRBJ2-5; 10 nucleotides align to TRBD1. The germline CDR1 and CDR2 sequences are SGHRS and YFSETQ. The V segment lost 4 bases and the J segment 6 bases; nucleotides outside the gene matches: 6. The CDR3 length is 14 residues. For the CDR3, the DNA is TGCGCCAGCAGCCCGGGACAGGGGATGCAGACCCAGTACTTC. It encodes CASSPGQGMQTQYF.

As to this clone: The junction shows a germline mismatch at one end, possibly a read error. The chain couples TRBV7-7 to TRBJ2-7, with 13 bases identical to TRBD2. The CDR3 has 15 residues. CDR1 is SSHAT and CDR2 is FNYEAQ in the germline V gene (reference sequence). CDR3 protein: CASSLGLAGSYEQYF. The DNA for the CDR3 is TGTGCTAGCAGCTTGGGACTAGCGGGGTCCTACGAGCAGTACTTC.

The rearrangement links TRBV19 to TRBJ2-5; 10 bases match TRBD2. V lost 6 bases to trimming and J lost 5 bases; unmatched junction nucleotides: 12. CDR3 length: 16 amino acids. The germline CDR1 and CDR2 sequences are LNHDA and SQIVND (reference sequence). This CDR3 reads CASRSSLPGLAETQYF. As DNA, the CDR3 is TGTGCCAGTAGATCCTCACTCCCGGGACTAGCGGAGACCCAGTACTTC.

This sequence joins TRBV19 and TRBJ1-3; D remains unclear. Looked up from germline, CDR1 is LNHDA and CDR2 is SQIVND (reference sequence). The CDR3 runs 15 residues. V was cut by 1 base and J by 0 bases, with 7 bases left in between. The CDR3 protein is CASSIGQSSGNTIYF. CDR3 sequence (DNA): TGTGCCAGTAGTATAGGACAAAGCTCTGGAAACACCATATATTTT.

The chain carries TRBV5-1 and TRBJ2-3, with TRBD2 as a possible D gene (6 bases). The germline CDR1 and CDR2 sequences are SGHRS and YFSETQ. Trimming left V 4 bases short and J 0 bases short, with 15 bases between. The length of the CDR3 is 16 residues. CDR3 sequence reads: CASSRGSGPSTDTQYF. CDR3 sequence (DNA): TGCGCCAGCAGCCGGGGAAGCGGGCCTAGCACAGATACGCAGTATTTT.

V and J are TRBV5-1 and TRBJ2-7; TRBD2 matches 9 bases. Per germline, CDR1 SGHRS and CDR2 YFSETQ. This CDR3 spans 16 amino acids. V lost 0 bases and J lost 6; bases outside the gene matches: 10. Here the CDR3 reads CASSLESGGRAAEQYF. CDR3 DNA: TGCGCCAGCAGCTTGGAGTCGGGCGGGAGGGCCGCCGAGCAGTACTTC.

CDR3 in amino acids: CASTRQGTGNQPQHF. The DNA of the CDR3 is TGTGCCAGTACCCGCCAGGGGACGGGCAATCAGCCCCAGCATTTT. This sequence joins TRBV19 and TRBJ1-5, with D possibly being TRBD1 (6 bases). The CDR3 has 15 residues. Germline V gene data show CDR1 as LNHDA and CDR2 as SQIVND (reference sequence). Trimming took off 7 bases at V and 2 bases at J, with 15 bases between the two ends.